This T cell receptor (beta chain) was profiled in a study of blood T cell repertoires in COVID-19. Study at large: Researchers got acute and convalescent COVID-19 samples from the United States, Italy and Spain. The analysed material was cDNA or gDNA that came from T cells, B-cell-depleted T cells, or PBMCs.

Seattle patients were enrolled during active infection and followed longitudinally. Under the authors' procedure: Using reference gene primer amplification, nucleated cell counts were estimated. Produced via immunoSEQ multiplex PCR; TCRdb's table is partial and in-frame only. The DNA was the basis for D and trimming; V, J and clone size are from that table. The sample has approximately 300,000 clones; just under 90% are singletons. V was clipped by 3 bases and J by 0 bases, with 11 bases between them. The V gene's germline CDR1 is MNHEY and CDR2 SMNVEV (reference sequence). The CDR3 runs 15 residues. Material for sequencing was peripheral blood. The origin of this receptor is a woman between 25 and 40 years old with COVID-19, enrolled during active disease. V and J are TRBV27 and TRBJ1-1, with D tentatively TRBD1 (5 bases). CDR3 DNA: TGTGCCAGCAGTTTTAGGGGCTTAATGAACACTGAAGCTTTCTTT. Residues: CASSFRGLMNTEAFF.